Listed below are T cell receptor beta chains from one sample, sequenced in a study of cytomegalovirus exposure and HLA in healthy donors. TCRdb's copy holds only in-frame clones and misses some; the assay was immunoSEQ multiplex PCR. The sample has about 62,000 clones, 70% to 75% seen once. Material for sequencing was PBMCs. The receptor set was obtained from a woman aged 30 to 39 in good health and CMV-seronegative. Both conserved end residues are part of each CDR3. The D gene is left open where the match is weak. Where a row states a size, it is once, few, many or the class of an expanded clone; other rows omit it.

>15|.|TRBJ1-3|few|TRBV5-1
CASSQTENSGNTIYF
TGCGCCAGCAGCCAGACAGAAAACTCTGGAAACACCATATATTTT
>15|.|TRBJ1-6|.|TRBV28
CASSLSGRENSPLHF
TGTGCCAGCAGTTTATCTGGTCGCGAAAATTCACCCCTCCACTTT
>12|TRBD1|TRBJ1-2|.|TRBV6-1
CAANDRGQGYTF
TGTGCCGCCAACGACAGGGGGCAGGGCTACACCTTC
>16|TRBD1|TRBJ1-1|.|TRBV19
CASSIASGTAGGEAFF
TGTGCCAGTAGTATAGCCTCCGGGACAGCGGGAGGTGAAGCTTTCTTT
>14|TRBD2|TRBJ2-3|.|TRBV27
CATSGRLAGDTQYF
TGTGCCACCTCGGGTCGACTAGCGGGAGATACGCAGTATTTT
>14|.|TRBJ1-2|.|TRBV13
CASSLEGSDYGYTF
TGTGCCAGCAGCTTGGAGGGATCCGACTATGGCTACACCTTC
>15|TRBD1|TRBJ2-6|.|TRBV7-9
CASSWDRAGANVLTF
TGTGCCAGCAGCTGGGACAGGGCTGGGGCCAACGTCCTGACTTTC
>12|TRBD1|TRBJ2-7|.|TRBV19
CASSWTGDEQYF
TGTGCCAGTAGTTGGACAGGGGACGAGCAGTACTTC
>16|TRBD1|TRBJ1-5|.|TRBV19
CATRDRGLYSDQPQHF
TGTGCCACCCGGGACAGGGGTCTGTATAGCGATCAGCCCCAGCATTTT
>15|.|TRBJ2-2|.|TRBV7-2
CASSLDSRGTGELFF
TGTGCCAGCAGCTTAGATAGTAGGGGCACCGGGGAGCTGTTTTTT
>14|.|TRBJ2-7|few|TRBV6-5
CASSRAGLPREQYF
TGTGCCAGCAGCCGGGCCGGACTGCCTCGCGAGCAGTACTTC
>18|TRBD1|TRBJ1-5|few|TRBV28
CASSYIFFGQGGNQPQHF
TGTGCCAGCAGCTACATTTTCTTCGGACAGGGAGGCAATCAGCCCCAGCATTTT
>14|.|TRBJ2-7|.|TRBV5-1
CASSLGVRPNEQYF
TGCGCCAGCAGCTTGGGGGTCAGGCCCAACGAGCAGTACTTC
>14|.|TRBJ2-7|.|TRBV7-9
CASSSGLFSHEQYF
TGTGCCAGCAGCTCGGGACTGTTTTCTCACGAGCAGTACTTC
>12|.|TRBJ1-4|few|TRBV5-4
CASSEYNEKLFF
TGTGCCAGCAGCGAGTATAATGAAAAACTGTTTTTT
>15|TRBD1|TRBJ2-1|few|TRBV11-3
CASSRDRDPYNEQFF
TGTGCCAGCAGCCGAGACAGGGATCCCTACAATGAGCAGTTCTTC
>15|TRBD1|TRBJ1-2|.|TRBV2
CASSEFRAGGYGYTF
TGTGCCAGCAGTGAATTCCGGGCAGGGGGCTATGGCTACACCTTC
>13|.|TRBJ2-7|.|TRBV19
CASRPGLLSEQYF
TGTGCCAGTAGACCGGGACTTCTGTCTGAGCAGTACTTC
>18|TRBD2|TRBJ2-1|.|TRBV27
CASSSGTSGRGGHNEQFF
TGTGCCAGCTCTTCCGGGACTAGCGGGAGAGGGGGTCACAATGAGCAGTTCTTC
>14|.|TRBJ2-1|.|TRBV27
CASSPQDRYNEQFF
TGTGCCAGCAGTCCCCAAGACAGGTACAATGAGCAGTTCTTC
>13|TRBD1|TRBJ1-2|few|TRBV28
CASSDTGGGGYTF
TGTGCCAGCAGTGATACAGGGGGCGGTGGCTACACCTTC
>13|.|TRBJ2-7|.|TRBV2
CASSGGLSYEQYF
TGTGCCAGCAGTGGGGGACTGTCCTACGAGCAGTACTTC
>15|.|TRBJ1-4|.|TRBV18
CASSTPESQWEKLFF
TGTGCCAGCTCCACACCGGAGAGCCAATGGGAAAAACTGTTTTTT
>14|TRBD1|TRBJ1-2|.|TRBV18
CASSPETGEFGYTF
TGTGCCAGCTCACCAGAGACAGGGGAGTTTGGCTACACCTTC
>16|TRBD1|TRBJ2-5|.|TRBV5-1
CASSTTGTGAPETQYF
TGCGCCAGCAGTACGACCGGGACAGGGGCACCGGAGACCCAGTACTTC
>17|.|TRBJ2-1|.|TRBV7-9
CASTSPAGTNFGDEQFF
TGTGCCAGCACCTCCCCCGCGGGCACCAACTTTGGGGATGAGCAGTTCTTC
>19|.|TRBJ2-2|.|TRBV21-1
CASSKRTSGPKGWAGELFF
TGTGCCAGCAGCAAAAGGACTAGCGGTCCCAAAGGCTGGGCCGGGGAGCTGTTTTTT
>18|.|TRBJ2-4|.|TRBV14
CASSQEIGRGLAKNIQYF
TGTGCCAGCAGCCAAGAGATTGGGCGGGGCCTAGCCAAAAACATTCAGTACTTC
>11|.|TRBJ2-7|.|TRBV6-4
CASPRGYEQYF
TGTGCCAGCCCCAGGGGCTACGAGCAGTACTTC
>13|.|TRBJ2-7|.|TRBV6-5
CASSYRDNYEQYF
TGTGCCAGCAGTTACCGGGACAACTACGAGCAGTACTTC
>16|TRBD1|TRBJ1-1|.|TRBV27
CASSLRTGGRNTEAFF
TGTGCCAGCAGTCTCCGGACAGGGGGCAGGAACACTGAAGCTTTCTTT
>15|.|TRBJ1-2|.|TRBV4-3
CASSQDIQVNYGYTF
TGCGCCAGCAGCCAAGATATACAGGTTAACTATGGCTACACCTTC
>15|TRBD2|TRBJ2-1|.|TRBV2
CASSAQAGGPNEQFF
TGTGCCAGCAGTGCACAAGCGGGAGGGCCCAATGAGCAGTTCTTC
>15|.|TRBJ1-1|few|TRBV7-9
CASSLVRQANTEAFF
TGTGCCAGCAGCTTAGTACGACAGGCAAACACTGAAGCTTTCTTT
>14|TRBD1|TRBJ1-2|.|TRBV27
CASSLGQGAYGYTF
TGTGCCAGCAGTTTAGGGCAGGGGGCTTATGGCTACACCTTC
>15|.|TRBJ1-4|.|TRBV15
CATTDTSPTNEKLFF
TGTGCCACCACCGATACTAGCCCAACTAATGAAAAACTGTTTTTT
>15|TRBD2|TRBJ2-7|.|TRBV4-1
CASSHGTSGPYEQYF
TGCGCCAGCAGCCACGGGACTAGCGGGCCATACGAGCAGTACTTC
>16|.|TRBJ2-1|.|TRBV27
CASSPYGGRAGDEQFF
TGTGCCAGCAGCCCCTATGGGGGGCGCGCGGGGGATGAGCAGTTCTTC
>17|TRBD1|TRBJ2-6|few|TRBV7-9
CASSLSQGAAGANVLTF
TGTGCCAGCAGCTTATCGCAGGGGGCAGCTGGGGCCAACGTCCTGACTTTC
>16|.|TRBJ2-5|.|TRBV11-2
CASSFRAFRAGETQYF
TGTGCCAGCAGCTTCAGGGCCTTCCGAGCGGGAGAGACCCAGTACTTC
>13|.|TRBJ2-5|few|TRBV14
CASSRGREETQYF
TGTGCCAGCAGCCGGGGGCGCGAAGAGACCCAGTACTTC
>13|.|TRBJ1-3|few|TRBV6-5
CASSRDSGNTIYF
TGTGCCAGCAGCAGAGACAGTGGAAACACCATATATTTT
>12|TRBD2|TRBJ2-5|few|TRBV6-5
CASSYPGGAQYF
TGTGCCAGCAGTTACCCGGGGGGGGCCCAGTACTTC